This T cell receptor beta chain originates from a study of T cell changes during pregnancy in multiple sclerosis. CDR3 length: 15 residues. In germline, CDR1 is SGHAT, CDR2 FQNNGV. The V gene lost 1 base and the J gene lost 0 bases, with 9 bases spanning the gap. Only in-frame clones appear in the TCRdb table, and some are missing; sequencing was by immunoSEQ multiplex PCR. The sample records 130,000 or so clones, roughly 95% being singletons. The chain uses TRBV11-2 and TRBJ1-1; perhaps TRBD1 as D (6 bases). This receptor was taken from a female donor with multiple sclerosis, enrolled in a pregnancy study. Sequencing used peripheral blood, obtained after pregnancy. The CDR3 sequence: CASSLASGVNTEAFF. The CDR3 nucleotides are TGTGCCAGCAGCTTAGCGTCAGGGGTGAACACTGAAGCTTTCTTT.